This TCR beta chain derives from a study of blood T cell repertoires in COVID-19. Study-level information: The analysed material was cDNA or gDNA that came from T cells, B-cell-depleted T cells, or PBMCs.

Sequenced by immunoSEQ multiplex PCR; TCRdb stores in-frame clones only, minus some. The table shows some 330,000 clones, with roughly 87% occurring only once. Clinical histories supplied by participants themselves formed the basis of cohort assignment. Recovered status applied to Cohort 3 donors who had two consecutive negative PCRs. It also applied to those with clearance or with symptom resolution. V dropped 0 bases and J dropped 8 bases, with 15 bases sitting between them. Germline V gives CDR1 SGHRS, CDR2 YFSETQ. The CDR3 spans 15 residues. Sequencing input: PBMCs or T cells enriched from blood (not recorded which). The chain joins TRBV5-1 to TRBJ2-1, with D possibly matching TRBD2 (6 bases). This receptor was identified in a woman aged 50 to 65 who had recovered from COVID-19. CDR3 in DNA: TGCGCCAGCAGCTTGGAAATAGCGGCTTTGTATGAGCAGTTCTTC. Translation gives CASSLEIAALYEQFF.